These T cell receptor beta chains were read from a single sample in a study of metastatic and nonmetastatic thyroid tumors. TCRdb re-called the PCR reads through MiXCR. The sample yields tens of thousands of clones, roughly 29% seen once. The source material was blood. The source is a female donor with papillary thyroid cancer or a benign thyroid nodule (not recorded which). Some clones in this sample may be carry-over from other donors' samples. CDR3s include the opening cysteine and the closing phenylalanine or tryptophan. The D gene is left open where the match is weak. Size tells how often a clone was seen (once, few, many) or the class of an expanded clone, and some rows leave it out.

clone size	V gene	D gene	J gene	CDR3 protein	CDR3 DNA
once	TRBV5-1	TRBD2	TRBJ2-1	CASSSATSGNNEQFF	TGCGCCAGCAGCTCCGCTACTAGCGGGAACAATGAGCAGTTCTTC
few	TRBV6-1	NA	TRBJ2-1	CASIPWRKQKSDEQFF	TGTGCCAGCATCCCTTGGCGGAAACAAAAATCCGATGAGCAGTTCTTC
NA	TRBV11-2	NA	TRBJ2-3	CASSVYTGTSGDTQYF	TGTGCCAGCAGCGTGTATACCGGGACATCGGGGGATACGCAGTATTTT
medium-sized	TRBV24-1	TRBD2	TRBJ2-2	CATTGLAGAGELFF	TGTGCCACCACTGGACTAGCAGGCGCCGGGGAGCTGTTTTTT
NA	TRBV7-2	TRBD2	TRBJ2-7	CASSLAGLAVNEQYF	TGTGCCAGCAGCTTAGCTGGACTAGCGGTGAACGAGCAGTACTTC
once	TRBV7-2	NA	TRBJ2-7	CASRPRGAEPYEQYF	TGTGCCAGCAGACCGAGGGGAGCGGAACCCTACGAGCAGTACTTC
many	TRBV24-1	TRBD2	TRBJ2-1	CATSDASGRVPYNEQFF	TGTGCCACCAGTGATGCTAGCGGGAGGGTACCCTACAATGAGCAGTTCTTC
many	TRBV7-2	TRBD1	TRBJ2-6	CASSLLTGGGPGANVLTF	TGTGCCAGCAGCTTACTGACAGGGGGCGGCCCTGGGGCCAACGTCCTGACTTTC
many	TRBV7-7	NA	TRBJ2-3	CAGSSGSFTDTQYF	TGTGCCGGCAGCTCTGGGTCTTTCACAGATACGCAGTATTTT
NA	TRBV10-2	NA	TRBJ1-2	CASGALNLQGGGYTF	TGCGCCAGCGGGGCCCTTAATCTGCAGGGCGGGGGCTACACCTTC
many	TRBV2	NA	TRBJ1-4	CASSGDTSTNEKLFF	TGTGCCAGCAGTGGAGATACATCAACTAATGAAAAACTGTTTTTT
medium-sized	TRBV7-2	TRBD1	TRBJ1-2	CASSSGQTFYGYTF	TGTGCCAGCAGCTCGGGACAGACCTTTTATGGCTACACCTTC